Shown below are 26 T cell receptor beta chains from a single sample sequenced in a study of blood T cell repertoires in COVID-19. TCRdb keeps only in-frame clones here, not all; method: immunoSEQ multiplex PCR. The top ten clones hold 3.5% to 4.5% of a sample with under 350,000 clones, 80% to 90% of them seen once. The sequencing sample was made of PBMCs or T cells enriched from blood (not recorded which). The receptor set was obtained from a woman aged 40 to 55 with acute COVID-19.

The V gene is TRBV3-1 (or the pseudogene TRBV3-2), the J gene TRBJ1-5; TRBD1 matches 7 bases. The ends lost 5 bases at V and 6 bases at J; junction bases unmatched: 7. From germline, CDR1 is LGHDT and CDR2 YNNKEL (reference sequence). This CDR3 has 14 residues. CDR3 sequence: CASSTEGAVQPQHF. The CDR3 bases are TGTGCCAGCAGCACCGAGGGGGCGGTTCAGCCCCAGCATTTT.

CDR3 sequence (DNA): TGTGCCAGCAGCTTTTCGCAGGCGAACACTGAAGCTTTCTTT. Amino acids: CASSFSQANTEAFF. V and J are TRBV11-1 and TRBJ1-1; no firm D call. This CDR3 is built from 14 residues. CDR1 is SGHAT, CDR2 FQDESV, per germline (reference sequence). V was clipped by 3 bases and J by 1 base, with 9 bases between them.

The CDR3 DNA reads as TGTGCCAGCAGTGACACCGGGGGAAACACCATATATTTT. Amino acid sequence: CASSDTGGNTIYF. The chain is built from TRBV2 and TRBJ1-3; D is undetermined. Trimming shortened V by 3 bases and J by 4 bases, and 7 bases separated the two germline ends. This CDR3 is 13 amino acids long. Germline CDR1 and CDR2: SNHLY and FYNNEI.

The J gene is TRBJ2-7, the V gene TRBV28; D is perhaps TRBD2 (5 bases). With 2 bases removed from V and 1 base from J, the gap between germline ends came to 9 bases. The CDR3 has 14 residues. Germline CDR1 MDHEN, CDR2 SYDVKM. This CDR3 reads CASSLVAGSYEQYF. The CDR3 DNA sequence: TGTGCCAGCAGTTTAGTTGCGGGTTCCTACGAGCAGTACTTC.

The chain combines TRBV11-2 with TRBJ1-1; D perhaps matches TRBD1 (5 bases). The germline gives CDR1 SGHAT, CDR2 FQNNGV. The CDR3 has 13 residues. V lost 6 bases, J lost 8 bases, and 16 bases lay in between. Here the CDR3 DNA reads TGTGCCAGCAGACTTCGGGAGGGGAGGGAAGCTTTCTTT. Its protein is CASRLREGREAFF.

The chain uses TRBV11-3 and TRBJ2-5; 11 bases are shared with TRBD2. Germline loops: CDR1 SGHNT, CDR2 YENEEA. The ends lost 4 bases at V and 9 bases at J; junction bases unmatched: 10. This CDR3 has 15 amino acids. CDR3 sequence: CASSSHATSGSPQYF. Written as DNA, the CDR3 is TGTGCCAGCAGCTCCCACGCTACTAGCGGGAGTCCCCAGTACTTC. Variable domain in full (rest from reference TRBV11-3 and TRBJ2-5): EAGVVQSPRYKIIEKKQPVAFWCNPISGHNTLYWYLQNLGQGPELLIRYENEEAVDDSQLPKDRFSAERLKGVDSTLKIQPAELGDSAVYLCASSSHATSGSPQYFGPGTRLLVL.

CDR3 protein: CASSGVQGLNEQFF. The DNA of the CDR3 is TGTGCCAGCAGTGGTGTACAGGGACTAAATGAGCAGTTCTTC. The chain joins TRBV2 to TRBJ2-1; TRBD2 might be the D (7 bases). This CDR3 spans 14 amino acids. Germline V CDR1 and CDR2: SNHLY, FYNNEI. Trimming stripped 4 bases from V and 7 bases from J, with 14 bases between.

This chain connects TRBV25-1 to TRBJ2-3; no clear D gene. CDR3 length: 14 residues. Germline CDR1 is MGHDK and CDR2 is SYGVNS. V was trimmed by 1 base and J by 8 bases, leaving 13 bases between them. The CDR3 nucleotides are TGTGCCAGCAGTGAATCTGAGACGGCAGGTACGCAGTATTTT. Translated: CASSESETAGTQYF.

This clone has a single count. The chain has TRBV27 and TRBJ2-6; no definite D call. Trimming shortened V by 6 bases and J by 2 bases, and 8 bases separated the two germline ends. Germline V CDR1 and CDR2: MNHEY, SMNVEV (reference sequence). The CDR3 runs 14 residues. CDR3 in amino acids: CASRAMAGANVLTF. The CDR3 DNA is TGTGCCAGCAGGGCAATGGCTGGGGCCAACGTCCTGACTTTC.

The chain couples TRBV15 to TRBJ2-2; D might be TRBD2 (5 bases). The CDR3 runs 14 residues. CDR1 and CDR2 (germline): LNHNV, YYDKDF (reference sequence). Trimming took off 4 bases at V and 4 bases at J, with 10 bases between the two ends. CDR3 bases: TGTGCCACCAGCACTAGCTTAGGCACCGGGGAGCTGTTTTTT. Translated: CATSTSLGTGELFF.

The rearrangement uses TRBV3-1 (or the pseudogene TRBV3-2) and TRBJ2-2; D not resolved. CDR3 length equals 11 residues. V gave up 1 base and J gave up 8 bases, with 2 bases separating them. Looked up from germline, CDR1 is LGHDT and CDR2 is YNNKEL (reference sequence). CDR3 loop: CASSQAGELFF. The CDR3 DNA reads as TGTGCCAGCAGCCAAGCGGGGGAGCTGTTTTTT.

The chain couples TRBV7-6 to TRBJ1-1; D is uncertain. This CDR3 has 14 amino acids. CDR1 and CDR2 from the germline V gene are SGHVS and FNYEAQ. V was shortened by 5 bases and J by 0 bases, with 10 bases between the two germline ends. Here the CDR3 DNA reads TGTGCCAGCAGCCCTCAGTTCGTGAACACTGAAGCTTTCTTT. This sequence encodes CASSPQFVNTEAFF.

This rearrangement joins TRBV28 to TRBJ1-2; the D gene is possibly TRBD1 (6 bases). Looked up from germline, CDR1 is MDHEN and CDR2 is SYDVKM. The length of the CDR3 is 12 residues. V lost 6 bases to trimming and J lost 8 bases, with 13 bases between them. The CDR3 DNA reads as TGTGCCAGCAGCAGTAACAGGGACGGCTACACCTTC. It is translated as CASSSNRDGYTF.

This clone was counted a few times. The V call is TRBV14, the J call TRBJ1-2; D is possibly TRBD1 (5 bases). Trimming cost V 1 base and J 4 bases, with 7 bases left between them. Germline CDR1 SGHDN, CDR2 FVKESK. CDR3 length: 13 residues. CDR3 bases: TGTGCCAGCAGCCAAGGACAGATCTATGGCTACACCTTC. This codes for CASSQGQIYGYTF. Drawing the rest from reference TRBV14 and TRBJ1-2, the complete variable domain is EAGVTQFPSHSVIEKGQTVTLRCDPISGHDNLYWYRRVMGKEIKFLLHFVKESKQDESGMPNNRFLAERTGGTYSTLKVQPAELEDSGVYFCASSQGQIYGYTFGSGTRLTVV.

The chain couples TRBV4-3 to TRBJ2-7; TRBD2 matches at 11 bases. Germline CDR1 LGHNA, CDR2 YSLEER. This CDR3 comprises 16 residues. The trim removed 4 bases at V and 2 bases at J, leaving 7 bases unmatched. The CDR3 reads CASSRGPTSGTYEQYF. The CDR3 DNA follows: TGCGCCAGCAGCCGGGGGCCGACTAGCGGGACCTACGAGCAGTACTTC.

The chain uses TRBV4-2 and TRBJ2-1, with 9 bases that match TRBD2. CDR3 size: 16 residues. CDR1 and CDR2 (germline): LGHNA, YNFKEQ. The J segment lost 6 bases and the V segment lost 0 bases, leaving 6 bases of the junction unmatched. CDR3 protein: CASSQELIAGVNEQFF. CDR3 DNA sequence: TGTGCCAGCAGCCAAGAATTAATAGCGGGAGTCAATGAGCAGTTCTTC.

This clone was recorded a few times. V is TRBV18 and J is TRBJ2-5, with no clear D. Trimming shortened V by 6 bases and J by 2 bases, and 4 bases separated the two germline ends. The CDR3 loop spans 11 amino acids. In germline, CDR1 is KGHSH, CDR2 LQKENI. The DNA for the CDR3 is TGTGCCAGCTCCCAACAAGAGACCCAGTACTTC. It yields the protein CASSQQETQYF.

The count of this clone is one. The chain combines TRBV11-3 with TRBJ2-2, with TRBD2 as a possible D gene (6 bases). V lost 4 bases, J lost 2 bases, and 17 bases lay in between. The CDR3 totals 17 residues. Germline values: CDR1 SGHNT, CDR2 YENEEA. The CDR3 spells CASSSPPGAGNTGELFF. The CDR3 DNA is TGTGCCAGCAGCTCGCCCCCCGGGGCGGGAAACACCGGGGAGCTGTTTTTT.

The chain employs TRBV2 and TRBJ1-3, with D possibly matching TRBD1 (5 bases). The germline V and J ends were trimmed by 5 bases and 6 bases, with 14 bases remaining between them. The CDR3 contains 14 residues. The germline V gene encodes CDR1 SNHLY and CDR2 FYNNEI. CDR3 in DNA: TGTGCCAGCAGTTATACCGGGACTACAAACACCATATATTTT. Translation: CASSYTGTTNTIYF. Full variable domain (rest looked up from reference TRBV2 and TRBJ1-3): EPEVTQTPSHQVTQMGQEVILRCVPISNHLYFYWYRQILGQKVEFLVSFYNNEISEKSEIFDDQFSVERPDGSNFTLKIRSTKLEDSAMYFCASSYTGTTNTIYFGEGSWLTVV.

This chain joins TRBV6-2 or TRBV6-3 and TRBJ2-7, with D possibly TRBD2 on 5 matching bases. Trimming left V 5 bases short and J 6 bases short, with 8 bases between. Germline-derived CDR1 and CDR2 are MNHEY and SVGEGT. The CDR3 runs 11 residues. This chain's CDR3 is CASSALVEQYF. Written as DNA, the CDR3 is TGTGCCAGCAGTGCACTAGTCGAGCAGTACTTC.

The chain has TRBV2 and TRBJ2-3; the match to TRBD1 covers 8 bases. J lost 1 base, V lost 3 bases, and 6 bases had no gene match. This CDR3 spans 16 amino acids. Per the germline V gene, CDR1 is SNHLY and CDR2 is FYNNEI. CDR3 DNA sequence: TGTGCCAGCAGTGACAGTGGGACAGGTGGCACAGATACGCAGTATTTT. Translating it yields CASSDSGTGGTDTQYF.

J is TRBJ2-1 and V is TRBV4-2, with a possible D match to TRBD1 (6 bases). Germline CDR1 is LGHNA and CDR2 is YNFKEQ. The CDR3 is 16 residues long. V was trimmed by 4 bases and J by 6 bases, leaving 19 bases between them. The CDR3 DNA sequence: TGTGCCAGCAGCCCCGCCGGGACATTGGCCTCCAATGAGCAGTTCTTC. This translates into CASSPAGTLASNEQFF.

V usage is TRBV18 and J usage is TRBJ2-5; D call uncertain. CDR3 length equals 16 residues. The V end lost 1 base, the J end lost 1 base, and 13 bases lay between the germline ends. Germline CDR1 and CDR2: KGHSH and LQKENI. The CDR3 sequence: CASSPRVVAAQETQYF. The CDR3 nucleotides read TGTGCCAGCTCACCACGGGTGGTGGCGGCCCAAGAGACCCAGTACTTC.

The chain links TRBV7-9 to TRBJ2-7; D gene ambiguous. CDR1 SEHNR and CDR2 FQNEAQ come from the germline V gene (reference sequence). The CDR3 extends over 18 amino acids. V dropped 5 bases and J dropped 3 bases, with 26 bases sitting between them. Written as DNA, the CDR3 is TGTGCCAGCAGCACCAGACCCTTCCTAGGAGCCCAATTCTACGAGCAGTACTTC. Protein sequence: CASSTRPFLGAQFYEQYF.

This chain connects TRBV18 to TRBJ2-7, with 8 positions matching TRBD2. J lost 0 bases, V lost 2 bases, and 6 bases had no gene match. The germline CDR1 and CDR2 sequences are KGHSH and LQKENI. The CDR3 totals 16 residues. CDR3 residues: CASSPAVSGNSYEQYF. The CDR3 DNA reads as TGTGCCAGCTCACCAGCGGTTAGCGGGAACTCCTACGAGCAGTACTTC.

V is TRBV7-2 and J is TRBJ2-1, with TRBD2 matching over 10 bases. The CDR3 totals 15 residues. With 1 base clipped from V and 7 bases from J, the junction kept 4 bases outside the gene matches. Germline CDR1 is SGHTA and CDR2 is FQGNSA. This CDR3 reads CASSLGSGGFNEQFF. CDR3 coding DNA: TGTGCCAGCAGCTTAGGTAGCGGGGGGTTTAATGAGCAGTTCTTC.